This T cell receptor (beta chain) appears in the sequencing data of a study of blood T cells in healthy people across ages. This CDR3 comprises 14 residues. V was shortened by 5 bases and J by 9 bases, with 17 bases between the two germline ends. The germline V gene encodes CDR1 SEHNR and CDR2 FQNEAQ (reference sequence). A sample-barcoded 5' primer and a J-beta primer mix were used in a second PCR of about 6 to 11 cycles. Tagging of each cDNA molecule was performed by a template-switch adaptor with 12 random nucleotides. Individual samples furnished no less than 3 million CDR3-containing paired-end reads apiece. In TCRdb, the 5' RACE reads were re-called with MiXCR into one record per CDR3 protein. The data show roughly 1,700,000 distinct CDR3 sequences, about 30% seen once. The sample providers were healthy Caucasian people from Russia, aged about 6 to 100.

This chain joins TRBV7-9 and TRBJ2-1, with D possibly called TRBD1 or TRBD2 (5 bases each). Sequencing was performed on blood. The source of this sequence is a woman aged 25 to 39 in good health. Here the CDR3 DNA reads TGTGCCAGCAGCCCCCGGGGCTTTACCCTTGAGCAGTTCTTC. Translating gives CASSPRGFTLEQFF.